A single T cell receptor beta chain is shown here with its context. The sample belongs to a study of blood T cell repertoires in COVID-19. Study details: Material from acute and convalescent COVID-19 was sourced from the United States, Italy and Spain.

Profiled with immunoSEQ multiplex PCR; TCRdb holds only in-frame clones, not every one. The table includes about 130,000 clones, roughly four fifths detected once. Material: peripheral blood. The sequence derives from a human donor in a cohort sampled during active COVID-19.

The CDR3 reads CASSISGTNYGYTF. CDR3 DNA sequence: TGTGCCAGTAGTATTTCCGGGACTAACTATGGCTACACCTTC. V usage is TRBV19 and J usage is TRBJ1-2; D gene uncertain. Per the germline V gene, CDR1 is LNHDA and CDR2 is SQIVND (reference sequence). Trimming shortened V by 3 bases and J by 0 bases, and 8 bases separated the two germline ends. CDR3 size: 14 residues.